A selection of T cell receptor beta chains follows, all from one sample in a study of blood T cell repertoires in COVID-19. This table comes from immunoSEQ multiplex PCR, and its TCRdb copy is limited to in-frame clones, with some not included. The sample has about 76,000 clones, around nine tenths seen once. Sequencing input: peripheral blood. The receptors derive from a young man with acute or convalescent COVID-19. CDR3s include the opening cysteine and the closing phenylalanine or tryptophan. D genes are given only for firm matches. The listing skips clone size in some rows; elsewhere it reads once, few, many or a size class.

NA	TRBV28	TRBJ1-2	NA	TGTGCCAGCAGTCTCTCAGACTATGGCTACACCTTC	CASSLSDYGYTF
NA	TRBV11-2	TRBJ2-6	NA	TGTGCCACCTTATCTGGGGCCAACGTCCTGACTTTC	CATLSGANVLTF
NA	TRBV5-5	TRBJ2-7	NA	TGTGCCAGCAGCACGGACATCTCCTACGAGCAGTACTTC	CASSTDISYEQYF
NA	TRBV9	TRBJ2-1	TRBD2	TGTGCCAGCAGCGCGAGGGGTAGCGGGGACGATGAGCAGTTCTTC	CASSARGSGDDEQFF
NA	TRBV7-9	TRBJ1-2	TRBD1	TGTGCCAGCAGCTTAGGTGGGACAGGGTACGGCTACACCTTC	CASSLGGTGYGYTF
NA	TRBV5-8	TRBJ1-2	NA	TGTGCCAGCACTCCCGGAGGAGGGAGGGGCTACACCTTC	CASTPGGGRGYTF
NA	TRBV11-2	TRBJ2-3	TRBD1	TGTGCCAGCAGTTATGGGACAGGGCCATCAGATACGCAGTATTTT	CASSYGTGPSDTQYF
NA	TRBV10-2	TRBJ2-7	NA	TGCGCCAGCAGTGAACAGGGCTACGAGCAGTACTTC	CASSEQGYEQYF
NA	TRBV2	TRBJ2-2	TRBD1	TGTGCCAGCAAAGGAGAACAGGGGGGAACCGGGGAGCTGTTTTTT	CASKGEQGGTGELFF
NA	TRBV20-1	TRBJ1-1	NA	TGCAGTGCTAGTCCGGAGGGGACTGAAGCTTTCTTT	CSASPEGTEAFF
NA	TRBV4-3	TRBJ2-3	TRBD2	TGCGCCAGCAGCCCGGGCCCTAGCGGGAAGGTGACAGATACGCAGTATTTT	CASSPGPSGKVTDTQYF
NA	TRBV3-1/TRBV3-2	TRBJ2-7	NA	TGTGCCAGCAGCCAAGGGAGAAATCCCCCAGCCGAGCAGTACTTC	CASSQGRNPPAEQYF
NA	TRBV7-8	TRBJ1-3	TRBD1	TGTGCCAGCAGCTTAGTGGGACAGGGCTCGGGAAACACCATATATTTT	CASSLVGQGSGNTIYF
NA	TRBV9	TRBJ2-2	TRBD2	TGTGCCAGCAGCAGTAGCGGGAGTCCCCTCGAGGAGCTGTTTTTT	CASSSSGSPLEELFF
NA	TRBV30	TRBJ2-3	TRBD1	TGTGCCTGGAGTGGGACAGGGGGCACAGATACGCAGTATTTT	CAWSGTGGTDTQYF
NA	TRBV7-7	TRBJ2-6	NA	TGTGCCAGCAGCCCTTCCGGCGGCTCTGGGGCCAACGTCCTGACTTTC	CASSPSGGSGANVLTF
NA	TRBV18	TRBJ1-1	NA	TGTGCCAGCTCATACCGGGGCACTGAAGCTTTCTTT	CASSYRGTEAFF
NA	TRBV3-1/TRBV3-2	TRBJ1-3	NA	TGTGCCAGCAGCCAAGGGGAGAACACCATATATTTT	CASSQGENTIYF
NA	TRBV7-9	TRBJ2-7	NA	TGTGCCTACGGGGGAAGGGACGAGCAGTACTTC	CAYGGRDEQYF
NA	TRBV5-5	TRBJ1-3	NA	TGTGCCAGCAGCTTGGGGCAGGGGCAATCTGGAAACACCATATATTTT	CASSLGQGQSGNTIYF
NA	TRBV5-1	TRBJ2-3	NA	TGCGCCAGCAGCTTGGCAGGGAAGGGTGATACGCAGTATTTT	CASSLAGKGDTQYF
NA	TRBV6-5	TRBJ2-7	TRBD2	TGTGCCAGCAGTCAGACTAGCGGGGGGAGCTACGAGCAGTACTTC	CASSQTSGGSYEQYF
few	TRBV28	TRBJ1-5	TRBD1	TGTGCCAGCACCCTGGGACAGGCTCCTTATAGCAATCAGCCCCAGCATTTT	CASTLGQAPYSNQPQHF
few	TRBV7-2	TRBJ1-1	NA	TGTGCCAGCAGCTTTAGCCAGAACACTGAAGCTTTCTTT	CASSFSQNTEAFF
NA	TRBV5-1	TRBJ1-1	NA	TGCGCCAGCAGCTTGGCAGGTCCCAACACTGAAGCTTTCTTT	CASSLAGPNTEAFF
NA	TRBV5-1	TRBJ2-6	NA	TGCGCCAGCAGACAGGGTTTCTTTGGGGCCAACGTCCTGACTTTC	CASRQGFFGANVLTF
NA	TRBV19	TRBJ1-3	NA	TGTGCCAGTGGGCCGGGACATTACTCTGGAAACACCATATATTTT	CASGPGHYSGNTIYF
NA	TRBV3-1/TRBV3-2	TRBJ2-7	NA	TGTGCCAGCAGCCCAAGACAGGTCTACGAGCAGTACTTC	CASSPRQVYEQYF
NA	TRBV12-3/TRBV12-4	TRBJ2-3	NA	TGTGCCAGCAGCTTTCAGGATACGCAGTATTTT	CASSFQDTQYF
NA	TRBV5-4	TRBJ2-5	TRBD1	TGTGCCAGCAGGCCCGGGACAGAAGAGACCCAGTACTTC	CASRPGTEETQYF
NA	TRBV7-7	TRBJ2-3	NA	TGTGCCAGCAGCTTAGGCGGCACAGATACGCAGTATTTT	CASSLGGTDTQYF
NA	TRBV6-1	TRBJ2-1	TRBD2	TGTGCCAGCAGTGAAGTTACTAGCGGGAGAGCAATCAATGAGCAGTTCTTC	CASSEVTSGRAINEQFF
NA	TRBV5-4	TRBJ2-7	TRBD2	TGTGCCAGCAGCTTCCCAGGACTAGCGTCAGAGCAGTACTTC	CASSFPGLASEQYF
NA	TRBV7-9	TRBJ2-2	NA	TGTGCCAGCAGCTTACTCGCGGGGGCGAGCGGGGAGCTGTTTTTT	CASSLLAGASGELFF
NA	TRBV5-5	TRBJ2-6	NA	TGTGCCAGCAGCTTTCCGCAGGGTGAAGCGGGGGCCAACGTCCTGACTTTC	CASSFPQGEAGANVLTF
once	TRBV10-3	TRBJ1-5	TRBD1	TGTGCCATCAGCTCGGGACAGGGTGGGCCCCAGCATTTT	CAISSGQGGPQHF
NA	TRBV7-2	TRBJ2-5	NA	TGTGCCAGCAGCTTAGTGGGGGGACCCGCGGAGACCCAGTACTTC	CASSLVGGPAETQYF
NA	TRBV28	TRBJ1-2	TRBD1	TGTGCCAGCACCCATCGAGATTTTCAGGGGGCGTGGGGCTACACCTTC	CASTHRDFQGAWGYTF
NA	TRBV4-3	TRBJ2-7	NA	TGCGCCAGCAGCCAATCCCCCGGACTCAACTACGAGCAGTACTTC	CASSQSPGLNYEQYF
NA	TRBV7-2	TRBJ2-5	NA	TGTGCCAGCAGCTTAGTAGCCGGGATGGGGGAGACCCAGTACTTC	CASSLVAGMGETQYF
NA	TRBV28	TRBJ1-2	NA	TGTGCCAGCAGTCCCTCGACAGTCCCAATGGTTGGCTACACCTTC	CASSPSTVPMVGYTF
NA	TRBV7-8	TRBJ1-1	TRBD1	TGTGCCAGCAGCTGGGGACAGGGGATAATTAGCACTGAAGCTTTCTTT	CASSWGQGIISTEAFF
NA	TRBV10-3	TRBJ2-7	NA	TGTGCCATCAGTGCCACCCAGACCTACGAGCAGTACTTC	CAISATQTYEQYF
NA	TRBV18	TRBJ2-7	TRBD2	TGTGCCAGCTCACCTGGGGGGACTATATATACCTACGAGCAGTACTTC	CASSPGGTIYTYEQYF
few	TRBV5-1	TRBJ2-1	TRBD2	TGCGCCAGCAGCTCGACCCGGACTAGCGGACACTACAATGAGCAGTTCTTC	CASSSTRTSGHYNEQFF
NA	TRBV2	TRBJ2-7	NA	TGTGCCAGCAGTGGGCACTACGAGCAGTACTTC	CASSGHYEQYF
once	TRBV19	TRBJ2-7	NA	TGTGCCAGTAGAACGTCAGACGGCGGAGATTTCTACGAGCAGTACTTC	CASRTSDGGDFYEQYF
NA	TRBV5-8	TRBJ1-4	NA	TGTGCCAGCAGCTCAGGGATGGCGACTAATGAAAAACTGTTTTTT	CASSSGMATNEKLFF
NA	TRBV3-1/TRBV3-2	TRBJ2-7	NA	TGTGCCAGCAGCTCGACATCCGGGCAGTACTTC	CASSSTSGQYF
NA	TRBV2	TRBJ1-2	NA	TGTGCCAGCAGATACAGGGCGGAGAACGGCTACACCTTC	CASRYRAENGYTF
few	TRBV27	TRBJ2-7	TRBD1	TGTGCCAGCAGTGCCCCCGGGACAGGGGGCCTCTTTGAGCAGTACTTC	CASSAPGTGGLFEQYF
NA	TRBV5-1	TRBJ2-2	NA	TGCGCCAGCAGCCTGCCCTCCCGCGCCGGGGAGCTGTTTTTT	CASSLPSRAGELFF